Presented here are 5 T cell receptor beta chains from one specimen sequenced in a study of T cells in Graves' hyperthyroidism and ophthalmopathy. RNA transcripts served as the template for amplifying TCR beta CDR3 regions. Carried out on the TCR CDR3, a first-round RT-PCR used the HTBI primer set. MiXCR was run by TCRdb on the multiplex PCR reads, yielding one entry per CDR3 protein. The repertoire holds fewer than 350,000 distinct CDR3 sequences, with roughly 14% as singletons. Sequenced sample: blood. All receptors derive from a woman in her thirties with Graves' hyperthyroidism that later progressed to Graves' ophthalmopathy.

The DNA of the CDR3 is TGCAGCGTTGCGGGAGAGTACGAGCAGTACTTC. Protein: CSVAGEYEQYF. The chain carries TRBV29-1 and TRBJ2-7, with a weak D call TRBD2 (6 bases). Trimming took 4 bases from V and 4 from J, leaving 8 bases between them. The CDR3 runs 11 residues. The germline V gene has CDR1 SQVTM and CDR2 ANQGSEA.

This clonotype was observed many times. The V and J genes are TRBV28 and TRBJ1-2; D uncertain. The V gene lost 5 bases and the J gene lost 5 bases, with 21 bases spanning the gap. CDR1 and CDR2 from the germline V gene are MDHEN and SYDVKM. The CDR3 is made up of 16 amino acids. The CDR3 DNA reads TGTGCCAGCAGTCCCTCCTGGGGTCTAAGGAGGTATGGCTACACCTTC. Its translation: CASSPSWGLRRYGYTF.

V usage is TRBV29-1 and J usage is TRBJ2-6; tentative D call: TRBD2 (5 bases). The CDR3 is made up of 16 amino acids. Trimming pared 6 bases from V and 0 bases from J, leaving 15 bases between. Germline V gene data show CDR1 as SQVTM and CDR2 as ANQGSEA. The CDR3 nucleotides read TGCAGCGTGATTGACGGACTTAGCTCTGGGGCCAACGTCCTGACTTTC. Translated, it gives CSVIDGLSSGANVLTF.

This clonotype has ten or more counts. For the CDR3, the DNA is TGTGCCAGCAGTTACCCCCAGCGGGAGTTAACAGATACGCAGTATTTT. Translating gives CASSYPQRELTDTQYF. V usage is TRBV6-2 or TRBV6-3 and J usage is TRBJ2-3; 8 nucleotides match TRBD2. Germline CDR1 MNHEY, CDR2 SVGEGT. After removal of 2 bases from V and 3 bases from J, the junction contained 7 bases not matched to a gene. The CDR3 has 16 residues.

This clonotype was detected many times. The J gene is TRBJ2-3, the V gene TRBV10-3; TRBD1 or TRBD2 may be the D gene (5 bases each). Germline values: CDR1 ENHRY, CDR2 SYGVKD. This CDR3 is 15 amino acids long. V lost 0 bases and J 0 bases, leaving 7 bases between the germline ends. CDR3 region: CAISESWGSTDTQYF. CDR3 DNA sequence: TGTGCCATCAGTGAGTCTTGGGGGAGCACAGATACGCAGTATTTT.